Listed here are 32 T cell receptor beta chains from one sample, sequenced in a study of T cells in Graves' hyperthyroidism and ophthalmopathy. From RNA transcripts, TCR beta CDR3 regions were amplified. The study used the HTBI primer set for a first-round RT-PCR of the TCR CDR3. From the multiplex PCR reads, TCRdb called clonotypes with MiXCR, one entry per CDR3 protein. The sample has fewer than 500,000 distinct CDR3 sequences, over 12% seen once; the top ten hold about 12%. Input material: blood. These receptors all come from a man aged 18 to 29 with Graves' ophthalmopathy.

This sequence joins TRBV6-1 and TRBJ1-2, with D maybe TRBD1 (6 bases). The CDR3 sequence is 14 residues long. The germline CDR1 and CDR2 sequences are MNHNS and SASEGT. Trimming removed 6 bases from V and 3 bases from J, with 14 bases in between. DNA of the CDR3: TGTGCCAGCAGGTCAGGGGCCCCCTACTATGGCTACACCTTC. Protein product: CASRSGAPYYGYTF.

The DNA for the CDR3 is TGTGCCAGCACTCAGGACGCCGGTGTTGTTCACGAGCAGTACTTC. This gives the protein CASTQDAGVVHEQYF. The chain carries TRBV2 and TRBJ2-7; D gene unclear. Looked up from germline, CDR1 is SNHLY and CDR2 is FYNNEI. The ends were cut back, 7 bases at V and 5 bases at J, with 21 bases in the middle. The CDR3 covers 15 residues. Based on the CDR3 plus reference TRBV2 and TRBJ2-7, the full variable domain is EPEVTQTPSHQVTQMGQEVILRCVPISNHLYFYWYRQILGQKVEFLVSFYNNEISEKSEIFDDQFSVERPDGSNFTLKIRSTKLEDSAMYFCASTQDAGVVHEQYFGPGTRLTVT.

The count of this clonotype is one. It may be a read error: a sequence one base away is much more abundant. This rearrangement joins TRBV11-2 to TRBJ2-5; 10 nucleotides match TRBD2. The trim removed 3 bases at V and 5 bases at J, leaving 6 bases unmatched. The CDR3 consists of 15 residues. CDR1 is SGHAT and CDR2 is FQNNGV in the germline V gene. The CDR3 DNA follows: TGTGCCAGCAGCTTCCTTCTTAGCGGGGGGGAGACCCAGTACTTC. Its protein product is CASSFLLSGGETQYF.

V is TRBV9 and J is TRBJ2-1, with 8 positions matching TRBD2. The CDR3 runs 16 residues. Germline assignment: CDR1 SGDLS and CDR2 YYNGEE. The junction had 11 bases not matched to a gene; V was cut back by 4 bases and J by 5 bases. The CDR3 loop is CASSPRGAGENNEQFF. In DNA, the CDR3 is TGTGCCAGCAGCCCTCGAGGAGCGGGAGAAAACAATGAGCAGTTCTTC.

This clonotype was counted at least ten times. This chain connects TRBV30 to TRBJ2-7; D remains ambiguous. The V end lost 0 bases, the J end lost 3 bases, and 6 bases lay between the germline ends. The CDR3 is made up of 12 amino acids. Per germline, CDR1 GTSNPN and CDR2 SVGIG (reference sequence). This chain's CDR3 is CAWSVVSYEQYF. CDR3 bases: TGTGCCTGGAGTGTAGTTAGCTACGAGCAGTACTTC.

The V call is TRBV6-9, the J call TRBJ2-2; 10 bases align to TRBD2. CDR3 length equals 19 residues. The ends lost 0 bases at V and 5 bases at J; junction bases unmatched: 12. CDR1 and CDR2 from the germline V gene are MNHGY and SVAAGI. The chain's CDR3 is CASSYSPPLAGVETGELFF. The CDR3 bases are TGTGCCAGCAGTTATTCGCCACCCCTAGCGGGAGTTGAGACCGGGGAGCTGTTTTTT.

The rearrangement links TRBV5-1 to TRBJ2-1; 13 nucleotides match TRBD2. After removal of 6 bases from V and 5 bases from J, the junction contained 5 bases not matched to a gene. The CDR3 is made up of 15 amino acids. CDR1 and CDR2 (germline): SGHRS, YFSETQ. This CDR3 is CASTVGTSGNNEQFF. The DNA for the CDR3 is TGCGCCAGCACCGTCGGGACTAGCGGGAACAATGAGCAGTTCTTC. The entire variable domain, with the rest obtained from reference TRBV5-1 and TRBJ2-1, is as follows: KAGVTQTPRYLIKTRGQQVTLSCSPISGHRSVSWYQQTPGQGLQFLFEYFSETQRNKGNFPGRFSGRQFSNSRSEMNVSTLELGDSALYLCASTVGTSGNNEQFFGPGTRLTVL.

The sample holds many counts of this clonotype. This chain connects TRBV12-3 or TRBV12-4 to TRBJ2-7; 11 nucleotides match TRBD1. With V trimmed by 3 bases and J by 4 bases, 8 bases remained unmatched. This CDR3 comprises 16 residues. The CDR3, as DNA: TGTGCCAGCAGTTTGGTGGCCGGGACAGGGGGGTACGAGCAGTACTTC. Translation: CASSLVAGTGGYEQYF.

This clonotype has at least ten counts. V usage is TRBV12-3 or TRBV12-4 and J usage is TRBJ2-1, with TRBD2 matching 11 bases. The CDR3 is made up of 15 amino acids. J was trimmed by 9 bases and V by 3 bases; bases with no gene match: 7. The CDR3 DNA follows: TGTGCCAGCAGTTTTGGGCTAGCGGGAGGCTTTGAGCAGTTCTTC. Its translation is CASSFGLAGGFEQFF.

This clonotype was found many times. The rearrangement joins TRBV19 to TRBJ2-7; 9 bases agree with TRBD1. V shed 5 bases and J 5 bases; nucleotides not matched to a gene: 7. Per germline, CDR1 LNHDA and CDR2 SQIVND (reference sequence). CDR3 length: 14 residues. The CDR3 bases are TGTGCCAGTAGTCCCGGGGACAGGGTGCACGAGCAGTACTTC. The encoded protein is CASSPGDRVHEQYF.

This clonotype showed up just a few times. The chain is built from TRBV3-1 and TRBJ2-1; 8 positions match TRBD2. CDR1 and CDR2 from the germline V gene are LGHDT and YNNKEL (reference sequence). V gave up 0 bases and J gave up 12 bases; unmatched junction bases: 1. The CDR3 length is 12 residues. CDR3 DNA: TGTGCCAGCAGCCAAGAAAGCGGGGGGCAGTTCTTC. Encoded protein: CASSQESGGQFF.

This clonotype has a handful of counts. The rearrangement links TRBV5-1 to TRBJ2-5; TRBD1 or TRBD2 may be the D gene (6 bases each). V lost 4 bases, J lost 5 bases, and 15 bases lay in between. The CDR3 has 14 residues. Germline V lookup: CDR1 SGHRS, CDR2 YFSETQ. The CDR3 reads CASSTGALIETQYF. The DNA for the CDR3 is TGCGCCAGCAGCACGGGGGCCTTGATCGAGACCCAGTACTTC.

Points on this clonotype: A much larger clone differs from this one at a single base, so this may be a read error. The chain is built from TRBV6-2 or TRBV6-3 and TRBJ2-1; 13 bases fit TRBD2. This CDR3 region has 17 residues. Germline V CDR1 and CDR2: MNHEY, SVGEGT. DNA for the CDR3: TGTGCCAGCATTGACGTACCGGGACTAGCGGGGAAGGATGAGCAGTGCTTC. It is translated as CASIDVPGLAGKDEQCF.

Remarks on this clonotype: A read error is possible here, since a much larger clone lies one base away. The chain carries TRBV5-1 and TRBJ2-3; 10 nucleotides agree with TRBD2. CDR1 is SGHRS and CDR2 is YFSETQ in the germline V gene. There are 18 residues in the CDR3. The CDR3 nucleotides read TGCACCAGCAGCTTGGCCTCTAGCGGGAGATTTATAGGAGATACGCAGTATTTT. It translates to CTSSLASSGRFIGDTQYF. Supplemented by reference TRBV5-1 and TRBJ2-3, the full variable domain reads KAGVTQTPRYLIKTRGQQVTLSCSPISGHRSVSWYQQTPGQGLQFLFEYFSETQRNKGNFPGRFSGRQFSNSRSEMNVSTLELGDSALYLCTSSLASSGRFIGDTQYFGPGTRLTVL.

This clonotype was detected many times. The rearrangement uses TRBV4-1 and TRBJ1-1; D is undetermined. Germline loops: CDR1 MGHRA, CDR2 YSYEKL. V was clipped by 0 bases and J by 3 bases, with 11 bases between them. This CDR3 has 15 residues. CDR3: CASSQDWAEYTEAFF. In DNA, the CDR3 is TGCGCCAGCAGCCAAGATTGGGCGGAGTACACTGAAGCTTTCTTT.

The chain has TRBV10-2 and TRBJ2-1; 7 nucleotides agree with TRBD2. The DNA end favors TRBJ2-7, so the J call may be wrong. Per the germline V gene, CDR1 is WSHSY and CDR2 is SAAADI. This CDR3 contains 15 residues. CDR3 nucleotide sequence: TGCGCCAGCAGTGAGCCGGGACTACCCCCCAATGAGCAGTACTTC. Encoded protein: CASSEPGLPPNEQYF.

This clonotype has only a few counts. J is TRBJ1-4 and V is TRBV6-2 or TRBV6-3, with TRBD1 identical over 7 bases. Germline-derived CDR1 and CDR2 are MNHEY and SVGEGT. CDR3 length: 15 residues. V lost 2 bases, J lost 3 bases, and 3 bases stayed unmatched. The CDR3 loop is CASSYGDRANEKLFF. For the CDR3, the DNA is TGTGCCAGCAGTTACGGGGACAGAGCTAATGAAAAACTGTTTTTT.

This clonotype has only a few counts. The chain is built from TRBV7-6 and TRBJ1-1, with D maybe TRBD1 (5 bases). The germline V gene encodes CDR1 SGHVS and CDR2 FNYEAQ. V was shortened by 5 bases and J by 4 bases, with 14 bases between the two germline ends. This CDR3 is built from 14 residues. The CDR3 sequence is CASSPQGGSTEAFF. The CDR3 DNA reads TGTGCCAGCAGCCCTCAGGGAGGGTCCACTGAAGCTTTCTTT. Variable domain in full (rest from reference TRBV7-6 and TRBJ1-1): GAGVSQSPRYKVTKRGQDVALRCDPISGHVSLYWYRQALGQGPEFLTYFNYEAQQDKSGLPNDRFSAERPEGSISTLTIQRTEQRDSAMYRCASSPQGGSTEAFFGQGTRLTVV.

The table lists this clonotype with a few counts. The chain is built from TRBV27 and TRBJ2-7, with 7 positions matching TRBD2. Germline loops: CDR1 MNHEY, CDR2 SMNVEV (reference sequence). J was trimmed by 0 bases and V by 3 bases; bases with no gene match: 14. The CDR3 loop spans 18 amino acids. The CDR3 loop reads CASSFEPPKRGFSYEQYF. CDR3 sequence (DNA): TGTGCCAGCAGTTTTGAACCCCCGAAGCGGGGATTCTCCTACGAGCAGTACTTC.

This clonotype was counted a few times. The CDR3 loop reads CASKSIWDRGSGNTIYF. As DNA, the CDR3 is TGTGCCAGCAAGAGTATATGGGACAGGGGCTCTGGAAACACCATATATTTT. This chain joins TRBV28 and TRBJ1-3; the match to TRBD1 covers 10 bases. The CDR3 totals 17 residues. Trimming removed 7 bases from V and 0 bases from J; junction bases left unmatched: 9. Germline V CDR1 and CDR2: MDHEN, SYDVKM.

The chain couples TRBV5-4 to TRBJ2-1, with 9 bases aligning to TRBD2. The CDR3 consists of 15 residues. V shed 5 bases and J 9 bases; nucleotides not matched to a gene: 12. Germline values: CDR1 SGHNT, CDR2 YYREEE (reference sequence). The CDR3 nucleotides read TGTGCCAGCAGTCATGCTAGCGGGAATATGGTTGAGCAGTTCTTC. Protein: CASSHASGNMVEQFF.

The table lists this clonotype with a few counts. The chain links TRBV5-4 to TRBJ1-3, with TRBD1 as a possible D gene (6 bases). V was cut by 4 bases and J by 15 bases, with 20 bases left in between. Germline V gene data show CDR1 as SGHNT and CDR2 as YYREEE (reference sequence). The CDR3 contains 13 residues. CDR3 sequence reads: CASSPEQGESQYF. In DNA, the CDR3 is TGTGCCAGCAGCCCCGAACAGGGAGAGAGCCAATATTTT.

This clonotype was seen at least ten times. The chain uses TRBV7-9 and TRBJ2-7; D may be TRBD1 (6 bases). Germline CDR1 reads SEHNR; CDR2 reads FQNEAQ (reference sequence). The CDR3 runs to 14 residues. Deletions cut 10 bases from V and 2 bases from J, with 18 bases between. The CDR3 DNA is TGTGCCATACACCGGGACACTATTCCCTACGAGCAGTACTTC. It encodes CAIHRDTIPYEQYF.

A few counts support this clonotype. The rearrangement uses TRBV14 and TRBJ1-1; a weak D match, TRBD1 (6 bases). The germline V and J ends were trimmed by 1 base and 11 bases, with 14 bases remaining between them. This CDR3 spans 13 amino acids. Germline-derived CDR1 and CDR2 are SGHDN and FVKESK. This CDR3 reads CASSQVAGAEAFF. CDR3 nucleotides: TGTGCCAGCAGCCAAGTGGCGGGGGCGGAGGCTTTCTTT.

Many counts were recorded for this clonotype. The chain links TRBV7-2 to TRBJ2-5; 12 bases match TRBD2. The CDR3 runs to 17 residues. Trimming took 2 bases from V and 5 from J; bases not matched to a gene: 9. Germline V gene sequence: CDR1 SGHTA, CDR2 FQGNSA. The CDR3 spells CASSLSKTSGGEETQYF. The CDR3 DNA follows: TGTGCCAGCAGCTTATCCAAGACTAGCGGGGGAGAGGAGACCCAGTACTTC.

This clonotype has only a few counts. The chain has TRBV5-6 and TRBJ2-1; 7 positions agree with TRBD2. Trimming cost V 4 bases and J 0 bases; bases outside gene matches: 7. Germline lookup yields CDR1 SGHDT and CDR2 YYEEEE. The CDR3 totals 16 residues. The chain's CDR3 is CASSPTGGSSYNEQFF. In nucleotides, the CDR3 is TGTGCCAGCAGCCCCACCGGGGGGAGCTCCTACAATGAGCAGTTCTTC.

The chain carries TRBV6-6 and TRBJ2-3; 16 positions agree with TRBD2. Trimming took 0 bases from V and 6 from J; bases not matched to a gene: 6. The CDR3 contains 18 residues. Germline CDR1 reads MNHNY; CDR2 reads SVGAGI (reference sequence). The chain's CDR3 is CASSYSGLAGGKRDTQYF. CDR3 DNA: TGTGCCAGCAGTTACTCGGGACTAGCGGGGGGGAAGAGGGATACGCAGTATTTT.

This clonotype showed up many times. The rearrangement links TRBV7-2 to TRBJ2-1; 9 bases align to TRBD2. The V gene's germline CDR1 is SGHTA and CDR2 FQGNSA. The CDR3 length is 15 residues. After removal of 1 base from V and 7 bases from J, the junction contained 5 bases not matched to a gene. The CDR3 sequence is CASSLGAGGKNEQFF. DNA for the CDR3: TGTGCCAGCAGCTTAGGAGCGGGGGGTAAAAATGAGCAGTTCTTC.

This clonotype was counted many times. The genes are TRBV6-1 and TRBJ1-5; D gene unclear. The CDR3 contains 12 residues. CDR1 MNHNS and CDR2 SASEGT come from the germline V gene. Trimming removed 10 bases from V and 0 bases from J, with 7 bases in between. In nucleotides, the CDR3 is TGTGCCACCGTATATAGCAATCAGCCCCAGCATTTT. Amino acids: CATVYSNQPQHF.

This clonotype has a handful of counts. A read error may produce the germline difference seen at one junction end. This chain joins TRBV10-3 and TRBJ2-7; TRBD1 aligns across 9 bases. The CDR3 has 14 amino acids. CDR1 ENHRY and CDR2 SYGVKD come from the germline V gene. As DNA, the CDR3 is TGTGCCATCAGTGGGACAGGGGCAGCCTACAAGCAGTACTTC. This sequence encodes CAISGTGAAYKQYF.

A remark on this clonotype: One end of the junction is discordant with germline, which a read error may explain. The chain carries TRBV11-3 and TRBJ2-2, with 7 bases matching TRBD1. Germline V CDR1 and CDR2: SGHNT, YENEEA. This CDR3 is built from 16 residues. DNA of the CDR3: TGTGCCGGCAGCTTAGGGACAGCATCGAACACCGGGGAGCTGTTTTTT. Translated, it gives CAGSLGTASNTGELFF. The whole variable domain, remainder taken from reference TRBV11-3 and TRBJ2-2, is EAGVVQSPRYKIIEKKQPVAFWCNPISGHNTLYWYLQNLGQGPELLIRYENEEAVDDSQLPKDRFSAERLKGVDSTLKIQPAELGDSAVYLCAGSLGTASNTGELFFGEGSRLTVL.

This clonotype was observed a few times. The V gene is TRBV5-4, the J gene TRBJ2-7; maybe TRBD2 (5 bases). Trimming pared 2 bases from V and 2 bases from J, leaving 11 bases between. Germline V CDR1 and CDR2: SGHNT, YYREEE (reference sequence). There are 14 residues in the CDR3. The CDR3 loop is CASSLADPAYEQYF. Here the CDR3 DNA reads TGTGCCAGCAGCTTAGCGGACCCCGCCTACGAGCAGTACTTC.